This record looks at one T cell receptor beta chain sequence and its context. The antigen is unknown. The data were taken from a study of T cell responses to AZD1222 COVID-19 vaccine. Study-level information: Second-dose groups at about 4 or about 12 weeks were pooled.

Here immunoSEQ multiplex PCR was the method, and the copy in TCRdb shows in-frame clones only, minus some. Found here are 95,000 to 150,000 clones, about 90% of them singletons; the top ten hold over 1.5%. Study outcomes and limitations: White British ancestry dominated among donors, who included more females, and clonal diversity was possibly underestimated. The breadth and depth of Spike-specific TCRs increased once two AZD1222 doses had been given. Repertoire sampling occurred only after the peak T cell response.

The V gene's germline CDR1 is MNHEY and CDR2 SVGEGT. J lost 7 bases, V lost 4 bases, and 6 bases had no gene match. This CDR3 has 14 residues. Sequences were derived from peripheral blood, sampled on day 0 of AZD1222 vaccination. The TCR was taken from an adult in good health. The chain couples TRBV6-2 or TRBV6-3 to TRBJ1-5, with TRBD1 identical over 8 bases. The CDR3 is CASSSQGQGQPQHF. CDR3 nucleotide sequence: TGTGCCAGCAGTTCCCAAGGACAGGGCCAGCCCCAGCATTTT.